A single T cell receptor (beta chain) is shown here with its context. The antigen remains undetermined. The sample is drawn from a study of PD-L1 blockade in urothelial cancer. Notes on the study in general: Pretreatment peripheral blood TCR clonality that fell below the median predicted better survival among the patients studied.

Trimming cost V 2 bases and J 1 base, with 18 bases left between them. CDR3 length equals 18 residues. Germline V CDR1 and CDR2: SNHLY, FYNNEI. Time point indicated: pretreatment peripheral blood. Per-patient samples, pretreatment and on-treatment, numbered 1 to 8. Repertoires were generated with immunoSEQ multiplex PCR, while TCRdb's copy carries only in-frame clones and drops some. The table has 80,000 to 90,000 clones, over 65% seen once. This clonotype originated in a man in his 60s with urothelial cancer. The chain links TRBV2 to TRBJ2-4; D ambiguous. The source material was PBMCs, sampled around atezolizumab (anti-PD-L1) treatment. CDR3 bases: TGTGCCAGCAGTGAAAGTCGGGTCAGACCTCCGGCCAAAAACATTCAGTACTTC. Its translation: CASSESRVRPPAKNIQYF.